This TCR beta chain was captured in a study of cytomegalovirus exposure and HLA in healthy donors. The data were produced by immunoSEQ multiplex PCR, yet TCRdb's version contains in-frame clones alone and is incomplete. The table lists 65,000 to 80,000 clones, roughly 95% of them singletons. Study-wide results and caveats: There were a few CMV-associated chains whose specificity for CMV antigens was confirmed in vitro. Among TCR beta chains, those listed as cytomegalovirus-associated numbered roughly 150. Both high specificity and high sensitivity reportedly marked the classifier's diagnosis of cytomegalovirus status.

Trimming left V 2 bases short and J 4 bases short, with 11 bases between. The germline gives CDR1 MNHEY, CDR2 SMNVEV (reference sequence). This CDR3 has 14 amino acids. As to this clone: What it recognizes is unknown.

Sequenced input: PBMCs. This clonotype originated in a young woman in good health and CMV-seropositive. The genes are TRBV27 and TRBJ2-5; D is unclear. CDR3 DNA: TGTGCCAGCAGTTTAATTAGCCCCCGAGAGACCCAGTACTTC. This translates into CASSLISPRETQYF.